The rows below give T cell receptor beta chains drawn from one sample of a study of T cells in localized non-small cell lung cancer. Assay: immunoSEQ multiplex PCR; the TCRdb copy retains only in-frame clones and omits some. This sample has tens of thousands of clones, with more than 75% found just once. The sample was peripheral blood, taken before any cancer treatment. These TCRs come from a female donor aged 60 or older with stage I lung adenocarcinoma. Both conserved end residues are part of each CDR3. A D gene is named only where the DNA matches it firmly. Part of the rows lack a size; the others show once, few, many or a class for expanded clones.

j_gene: TRBJ1-2
v_gene: TRBV29-1
abundance: -
d_gene: TRBD1
CDR3aa: CSVGQGGHGYTF
CDR3nt: TGCAGCGTCGGGCAGGGGGGTCATGGCTACACCTTC

j_gene: TRBJ2-3
v_gene: TRBV7-7
abundance: -
d_gene: -
CDR3aa: CASSPRRTDTQYF
CDR3nt: TGTGCCAGCAGCCCGCGGAGAACAGATACGCAGTATTTT

j_gene: TRBJ1-1
v_gene: TRBV12-5
abundance: -
d_gene: -
CDR3aa: CASGFGGPTEAFF
CDR3nt: TGTGCTAGTGGTTTCGGAGGGCCCACTGAAGCTTTCTTT

j_gene: TRBJ2-3
v_gene: TRBV11-2
abundance: -
d_gene: -
CDR3aa: CASRRTVVWGNTDTQYF
CDR3nt: TGTGCCAGCAGGCGAACCGTAGTTTGGGGGAACACAGATACGCAGTATTTT

j_gene: TRBJ2-1
v_gene: TRBV4-2
abundance: -
d_gene: TRBD2
CDR3aa: CASSQDWGTSVYNEQFF
CDR3nt: TGTGCCAGCAGCCAAGATTGGGGGACTAGCGTTTACAATGAGCAGTTCTTC

j_gene: TRBJ2-5
v_gene: TRBV5-4
abundance: -
d_gene: TRBD1
CDR3aa: CASSRTGSGKETQYF
CDR3nt: TGTGCCAGCAGCAGGACAGGGTCCGGCAAAGAGACCCAGTACTTC

j_gene: TRBJ2-3
v_gene: TRBV4-3
abundance: -
d_gene: TRBD2
CDR3aa: CASSQVLAGSTDTQYF
CDR3nt: TGCGCCAGCAGCCAAGTACTAGCGGGATCCACAGATACGCAGTATTTT

j_gene: TRBJ1-1
v_gene: TRBV10-3
abundance: -
d_gene: TRBD1
CDR3aa: CAISRGQGAVNTEAFF
CDR3nt: TGTGCCATCAGTCGGGGACAGGGGGCTGTTAACACTGAAGCTTTCTTT

j_gene: TRBJ2-5
v_gene: TRBV7-7
abundance: -
d_gene: TRBD1
CDR3aa: CASSPGQGSMETQYF
CDR3nt: TGTGCCAGCAGCCCCGGACAGGGGTCGATGGAGACCCAGTACTTC

j_gene: TRBJ1-1
v_gene: TRBV6-6
abundance: once
d_gene: -
CDR3aa: CASSSVNTEAFF
CDR3nt: TGTGCCAGCAGTTCCGTTAACACTGAAGCTTTCTTT

j_gene: TRBJ1-5
v_gene: TRBV27
abundance: -
d_gene: -
CDR3aa: CASSLRGAQPQHF
CDR3nt: TGTGCCAGCAGTCTCCGGGGGGCACAGCCCCAGCATTTT

j_gene: TRBJ1-5
v_gene: TRBV28
abundance: -
d_gene: -
CDR3aa: CASSPPGGASQPQHF
CDR3nt: TGTGCCAGCAGTCCGCCAGGCGGGGCGAGTCAGCCCCAGCATTTT

j_gene: TRBJ2-6
v_gene: TRBV6-5
abundance: -
d_gene: -
CDR3aa: CASKGPPPGANVLTF
CDR3nt: TGTGCCAGCAAAGGGCCCCCCCCTGGGGCCAACGTCCTGACTTTC

j_gene: TRBJ2-7
v_gene: TRBV4-3
abundance: -
d_gene: TRBD1
CDR3aa: CASSQERTGYEQYF
CDR3nt: TGCGCCAGCAGCCAAGAAAGGACAGGTTACGAGCAGTACTTC

j_gene: TRBJ2-7
v_gene: TRBV6-5
abundance: -
d_gene: -
CDR3aa: CASSYSSPSILGEQYF
CDR3nt: TGTGCCAGCAGTTACTCTTCTCCCTCGATTCTCGGCGAGCAGTACTTC

j_gene: TRBJ1-3
v_gene: TRBV9
abundance: -
d_gene: -
CDR3aa: CASSVGGDGNTIYF
CDR3nt: TGTGCCAGCAGCGTAGGGGGTGATGGAAACACCATATATTTT

j_gene: TRBJ1-2
v_gene: TRBV7-2
abundance: -
d_gene: TRBD1
CDR3aa: CASSSGQATRYGYTF
CDR3nt: TGTGCCAGCAGCTCCGGACAGGCGACTAGGTATGGCTACACCTTC

j_gene: TRBJ2-3
v_gene: TRBV5-4
abundance: -
d_gene: -
CDR3aa: CASSFIGQSTDTQYF
CDR3nt: TGTGCCAGCAGCTTTATCGGACAGTCCACAGATACGCAGTATTTT

j_gene: TRBJ1-2
v_gene: TRBV4-1
abundance: -
d_gene: -
CDR3aa: CASSPAGTTNYGYTF
CDR3nt: TGCGCCAGCAGCCCCGCGGGGACTACTAACTATGGCTACACCTTC

j_gene: TRBJ1-2
v_gene: TRBV5-5
abundance: -
d_gene: -
CDR3aa: CASSRFGGGPYGYTF
CDR3nt: TGTGCCAGCAGCCGGTTTGGAGGGGGGCCCTATGGCTACACCTTC

j_gene: TRBJ1-1
v_gene: TRBV7-2
abundance: -
d_gene: -
CDR3aa: CASSPQGTEAFF
CDR3nt: TGTGCCAGCAGCCCTCAGGGAACTGAAGCTTTCTTT

j_gene: TRBJ1-6
v_gene: TRBV9
abundance: -
d_gene: -
CDR3aa: CASSPMRGGSPLHF
CDR3nt: TGTGCCAGCAGCCCAATGCGGGGCGGTTCACCCCTCCACTTT

j_gene: TRBJ1-4
v_gene: TRBV27
abundance: -
d_gene: -
CDR3aa: CASSTEGWWAEKLFF
CDR3nt: TGTGCCAGCAGTACAGAGGGGTGGTGGGCTGAAAAACTGTTTTTT

j_gene: TRBJ1-2
v_gene: TRBV4-2
abundance: -
d_gene: -
CDR3aa: CASSQAVGVMLYGYTF
CDR3nt: TGTGCCAGCAGCCAAGCTGTGGGGGTGATGCTTTATGGCTACACCTTC

j_gene: TRBJ2-2
v_gene: TRBV7-9
abundance: -
d_gene: TRBD2
CDR3aa: CASRRGANTGELFF
CDR3nt: TGTGCCAGCAGGCGGGGGGCGAACACCGGGGAGCTGTTTTTT

j_gene: TRBJ1-1
v_gene: TRBV6-5
abundance: -
d_gene: TRBD1
CDR3aa: CASSYVRGEAFF
CDR3nt: TGTGCCAGCAGTTACGTCAGGGGGGAAGCTTTCTTT

j_gene: TRBJ1-1
v_gene: TRBV6-5
abundance: -
d_gene: -
CDR3aa: CAISPSTPNTEAFF
CDR3nt: TGTGCCATCAGTCCCAGTACACCGAACACTGAAGCTTTCTTT

j_gene: TRBJ2-2
v_gene: TRBV2
abundance: -
d_gene: -
CDR3aa: CASSEYGTDHNANTGELFF
CDR3nt: TGTGCCAGCAGTGAATACGGGACTGACCACAACGCGAACACCGGGGAGCTGTTTTTT

j_gene: TRBJ1-2
v_gene: TRBV28
abundance: -
d_gene: -
CDR3aa: CASRPMGLHLGYGYTF
CDR3nt: TGTGCCAGCAGACCGATGGGACTCCACCTGGGCTATGGCTACACCTTC